The next 15 T cell receptor beta chains were all read from a single sample in a study of T cells after yellow fever vaccination. TCRdb reprocessed the 5' RACE reads via MiXCR and lists one record per CDR3 protein. The sample shows approximately 600,000 distinct CDR3 sequences, 9% to 15% of them seen only once. The sequenced sample was PBMCs, obtained on the day of the yellow fever booster vaccination. The origin of the receptors is a man aged 30-40 years who received the YFV17D yellow fever vaccine.

The chain recombines TRBV29-1 with TRBJ2-1; maybe TRBD2 (6 bases). V was pared by 7 bases and J by 0 bases, with 13 bases between. The CDR3 covers 14 residues. Germline V gene data show CDR1 as SQVTM and CDR2 as ANQGSEA. The CDR3 protein is CSGLWGGSYNEQFF. CDR3 DNA sequence: TGCAGCGGTTTATGGGGAGGCTCCTACAATGAGCAGTTCTTC.

The chain couples TRBV12-3 or TRBV12-4 to TRBJ2-5; 10 nucleotides align to TRBD1. The V gene end was trimmed by 1 base and the J gene end by 5 bases; junction bases not matched to a gene: 4. The CDR3 extends over 15 amino acids. The CDR3, as DNA: TGTGCCAGCAGTTTAGGGACAGGGGGTTTTGAGACCCAGTACTTC. As protein: CASSLGTGGFETQYF.

The chain combines TRBV5-1 with TRBJ2-3; D not resolved. CDR1 is SGHRS, CDR2 YFSETQ, per germline. The ends were cut back, 2 bases at V and 2 bases at J, with 6 bases in the middle. CDR3 size: 13 residues. CDR3 bases: TGCGCCAGCAGCTTACCCTTCACAGATACGCAGTATTTT. Residues: CASSLPFTDTQYF. The entire variable domain, with the rest obtained from reference TRBV5-1 and TRBJ2-3, is as follows: KAGVTQTPRYLIKTRGQQVTLSCSPISGHRSVSWYQQTPGQGLQFLFEYFSETQRNKGNFPGRFSGRQFSNSRSEMNVSTLELGDSALYLCASSLPFTDTQYFGPGTRLTVL.

This clonotype was counted a few times. This chain connects TRBV28 to TRBJ1-1; TRBD1 matches 8 bases. The CDR3 is 16 residues long. Trimming removed 6 bases from V and 0 bases from J; junction bases left unmatched: 9. The germline V gene encodes CDR1 MDHEN and CDR2 SYDVKM. The CDR3 bases are TGTGCCAGCAGACGAGACAGACAGGGGTTGAACACTGAAGCTTTCTTT. Encoded protein: CASRRDRQGLNTEAFF. The complete variable domain, with remaining parts taken from reference TRBV28 and TRBJ1-1, reads DVKVTQSSRYLVKRTGEKVFLECVQDMDHENMFWYRQDPGLGLRLIYFSYDVKMKEKGDIPEGYSVSREKKERFSLILESASTNQTSMYLCASRRDRQGLNTEAFFGQGTRLTVV.

This clonotype has only a few counts. This rearrangement joins TRBV6-5 to TRBJ2-1; D may be TRBD1 (6 bases). Germline V gene data show CDR1 as MNHEY and CDR2 as SVGAGI. CDR3 length: 17 residues. Deletions cut 2 bases from V and 4 bases from J, with 18 bases between. CDR3 nucleotide sequence: TGTGCCAGCAGTTACGGATCCGGGACACGGATATACAATGAGCAGTTCTTC. Encoded protein: CASSYGSGTRIYNEQFF.

This clonotype came up many times. The rearrangement links TRBV7-9 to TRBJ1-2, with D perhaps matching TRBD1 (5 bases). Germline V gene lookup returns CDR1 SEHNR and CDR2 FQNEAQ (reference sequence). V lost 1 base to trimming and J lost 5 bases, with 8 bases between them. The CDR3 is 13 amino acids. The CDR3 sequence: CASSLDQGYGYTF. For the CDR3, the DNA is TGTGCCAGCAGCTTAGATCAGGGATATGGCTACACCTTC.

The chain is built from TRBV5-1 and TRBJ2-1, with D tentatively TRBD2 (7 bases). CDR1 is SGHRS, CDR2 YFSETQ, per germline. V lost 5 bases and J lost 9, with 21 bases in between. The CDR3 sequence is 15 residues long. The DNA of the CDR3 is TGCGCCAGCAGACCCCGGGGGGCGGGAGAACGTGAGCAGTTCTTC. Its translation: CASRPRGAGEREQFF.

There are a few counts of this clonotype. The V and J genes are TRBV2 and TRBJ2-1, with D possibly being TRBD1 (5 bases). Germline values: CDR1 SNHLY, CDR2 FYNNEI. V was cut by 8 bases and J by 0 bases, with 8 bases left in between. This CDR3 region has 13 residues. The CDR3 sequence is CASVQGSYNEQFF. The CDR3 DNA follows: TGTGCCAGCGTCCAGGGCTCCTACAATGAGCAGTTCTTC.

There are a few counts of this clonotype. The genes are TRBV6-2 or TRBV6-3 and TRBJ2-7, with D possibly being TRBD1 or TRBD2 (5 bases each). V dropped 11 bases and J dropped 2 bases, with 16 bases sitting between them. This CDR3 region has 13 residues. Looked up from germline, CDR1 is MNHEY and CDR2 is SVGEGT. The CDR3 DNA reads TGTGCCGTACACCGGGACGGGACCTACGAGCAGTACTTC. This encodes CAVHRDGTYEQYF.

This clonotype was picked up many times. The V call is TRBV6-5, the J call TRBJ2-3; the D call may be TRBD1 or TRBD2 (5 bases each). Germline CDR1 and CDR2: MNHEY and SVGAGI. CDR3 size: 15 residues. Trimming stripped 2 bases from V and 4 bases from J, with 13 bases between. The CDR3 DNA follows: TGTGCCAGCAGTTACGCTTTCGGGGCTGCAGATACGCAGTATTTT. It yields the protein CASSYAFGAADTQYF.

The rearrangement links TRBV11-2 to TRBJ2-5; no definite D call. The CDR3 covers 14 residues. Germline V gene sequence: CDR1 SGHAT, CDR2 FQNNGV. Trimming shortened V by 7 bases and J by 4 bases, and 16 bases separated the two germline ends. CDR3 residues: CASTLDWLTETQYF. In nucleotides, the CDR3 is TGTGCCAGCACCCTCGACTGGCTGACAGAGACCCAGTACTTC.

The genes are TRBV4-2 and TRBJ1-1, with D possibly being TRBD1 (6 bases). CDR3 length: 16 amino acids. V gave up 7 bases and J gave up 0 bases, with 18 bases separating them. Germline CDR1 is LGHNA and CDR2 is YNFKEQ. The CDR3 nucleotides read TGTGCCAGCAAGGGGGGGAGTTGGGGGGTGAACACTGAAGCTTTCTTT. Encoded protein: CASKGGSWGVNTEAFF.

This clonotype was detected a few times. J is TRBJ2-7 and V is TRBV5-1; a possible D gene is TRBD1 (6 bases). CDR3 length equals 12 residues. CDR1 SGHRS and CDR2 YFSETQ come from the germline V gene. V was shortened by 2 bases and J by 6 bases, with 9 bases between the two germline ends. CDR3 DNA sequence: TGCGCCAGCAGCTTAGAGGGGGTCGAGCAGTACTTC. Residues: CASSLEGVEQYF.

This clonotype showed up just a few times. The chain uses TRBV5-1 and TRBJ2-1; 7 positions agree with TRBD2. After removal of 0 bases from V and 2 bases from J, the junction contained 2 bases not matched to a gene. Germline V gives CDR1 SGHRS, CDR2 YFSETQ. This CDR3 spans 15 amino acids. CDR3 sequence: CASSLVLAAYNEQFF. As DNA, the CDR3 is TGCGCCAGCAGCTTGGTTCTAGCGGCCTACAATGAGCAGTTCTTC.

This clonotype was recorded at least ten times. The rearrangement uses TRBV7-2 and TRBJ2-7; D gene ambiguous. V was shortened by 1 base and J by 1 base, with 5 bases between the two germline ends. CDR3 size: 13 residues. Germline lookup yields CDR1 SGHTA and CDR2 FQGNSA. CDR3: CASSLGVSYEQYF. CDR3 bases: TGTGCCAGCAGCTTAGGGGTGTCCTACGAGCAGTACTTC.